This TCR beta chain comes out of a study of beta chain features in type 1 diabetes. Study outcomes and limitations: A closer apparent resemblance between naive, central memory and Treg TCRB repertoires was seen in patients than in healthy donors. Type 1 diabetes patients had TCRB CDR3s that were shorter (moderately but significantly so) in all four CD4+ subsets.

Every participating donor gave one draw, a heparinised blood sample averaging approximately 120 mL. Populations obtained by sorting all exceeded 95% purity. Investigators reverse transcribed all isolated RNA, so they sequenced expressed TCRB transcripts. Sequencing was performed with immunoSEQ multiplex PCR; in TCRdb, only in-frame clones are kept and a portion is missing. Of approximately 260,000 clones detected, approximately 25% appear once; the ten largest clones hold approximately 0.011%. Notes on this clone: What it binds is not known.

Material: naive CD4+ T cells from blood. The TCR was taken from a woman in her twenties or thirties with type 1 diabetes.

Here the CDR3 DNA reads TGTGCCAGCAGCTTAGGTACAGGGGCAAACTATGGCTACACCTTC. Translated, it gives CASSLGTGANYGYTF. J is TRBJ1-2 and V is TRBV7-2, with 7 positions matching TRBD1. Trimming removed 1 base from V and 2 bases from J; junction bases left unmatched: 4. Germline V gene lookup returns CDR1 SGHTA and CDR2 FQGNSA. CDR3 length: 15 amino acids.